The subject of this entry is one T cell receptor beta chain. Its antigen remains unknown. The CDR3 has 16 amino acids. The germline V gene encodes CDR1 SEHNR and CDR2 FQNEAQ (reference sequence). Germline trimming cut 5 bases from V and 7 bases from J; bases unmatched to any gene: 12. This record belongs to a study of cytomegalovirus exposure and HLA in healthy donors. With 60 Vbeta and 13 Jbeta primers, the PCR was carried out. Study processing details: Later, about 80 million unique TCR beta chains were counted in an analysis, and about 10 million of them were shared. Sequencing was performed with immunoSEQ multiplex PCR; in TCRdb, only in-frame clones are kept and a portion is missing. The D gene and trimming were derived from the DNA, and the V and J assignments and clone size from that table. This table holds 110,000 to 150,000 clones, about 84% found once. Study findings and constraints: A later analysis showed HLA-associated TCR beta chains outstripping equally common others in clonal expansion. The study found most TCR sequences rare, yet found some public TCRs in many donors.

The receptor was isolated from a male donor in good health and CMV-seronegative. The sample consisted of PBMCs. The chain couples TRBV7-9 to TRBJ2-3, with 10 positions matching TRBD2. The CDR3 region is CASSLPRLAGENTQYF. As DNA, the CDR3 is TGTGCCAGCAGCCTACCGCGGCTAGCGGGGGAAAATACGCAGTATTTT.